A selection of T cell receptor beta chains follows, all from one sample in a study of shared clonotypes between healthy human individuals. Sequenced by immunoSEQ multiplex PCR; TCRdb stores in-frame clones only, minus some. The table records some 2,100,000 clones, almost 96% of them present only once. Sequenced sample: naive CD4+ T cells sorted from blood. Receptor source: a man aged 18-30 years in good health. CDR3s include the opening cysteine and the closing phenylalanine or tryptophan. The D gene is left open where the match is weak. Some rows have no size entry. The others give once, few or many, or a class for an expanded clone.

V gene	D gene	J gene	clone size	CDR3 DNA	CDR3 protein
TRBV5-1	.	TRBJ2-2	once	TGCGCCAGCCGGATCAACGCGAACACCGGGGAGCTGTTTTTT	CASRINANTGELFF
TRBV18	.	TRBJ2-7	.	TGTGCCAGCTCGCTAAGGGGGGACTCCTACGAGCAGTACTTC	CASSLRGDSYEQYF
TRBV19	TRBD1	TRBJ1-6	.	TGTGCCAGTAGTTTATCCCCCGGGACAGTCGATTCACCCCTCCACTTT	CASSLSPGTVDSPLHF
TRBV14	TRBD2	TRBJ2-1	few	TGTGCCAGCAGCCCCTGGACTAGCGGGAGGATAAACAATGAGCAGTTCTTC	CASSPWTSGRINNEQFF
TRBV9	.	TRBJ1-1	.	TGTGCCAGCAGCGTAGAACTCCTGGCCACTGAAGCTTTCTTT	CASSVELLATEAFF
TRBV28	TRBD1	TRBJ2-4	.	TGTGCCAGCAGCCCGCAGGGGGATGCCAAAAACATTCAGTACTTC	CASSPQGDAKNIQYF
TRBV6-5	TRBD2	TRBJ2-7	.	TGTGCCAGCACCAGAGGAGCGGGAGCCGGGGAGCAGTACTTC	CASTRGAGAGEQYF
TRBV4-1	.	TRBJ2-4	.	TGCGCCAGCAGCCTTATGAATCTAGCCAAAAACATTCAGTACTTC	CASSLMNLAKNIQYF
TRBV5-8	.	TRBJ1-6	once	TGTGCCAGCAGCGAGGGAACACTCCCCTCGAATTCACCCCTCCACTTT	CASSEGTLPSNSPLHF
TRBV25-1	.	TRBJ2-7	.	TGTGCCAGCAGTGAATCGTCAGTCCTGGAGGGGGAGCAGTACTTC	CASSESSVLEGEQYF
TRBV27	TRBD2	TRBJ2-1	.	TGTGCCAGCAGTTTTCGTGAGACTAGCGGACTCAATGAGCAGTTCTTC	CASSFRETSGLNEQFF
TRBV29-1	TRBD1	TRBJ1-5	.	TGCAGCGTTGCCTGGACAGGTCGTAATCAGCCCCAGCATTTT	CSVAWTGRNQPQHF
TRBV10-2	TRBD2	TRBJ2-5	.	TGCGCCAGCTCCTTTAGCGGGGGCCAACAAGAGACCCAGTACTTC	CASSFSGGQQETQYF
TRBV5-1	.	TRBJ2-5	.	TGCGCCAGCAGCTTGGGTGGAGCCCCAGAGACCCAGTACTTC	CASSLGGAPETQYF
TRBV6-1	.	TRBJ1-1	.	TGTGCCAGCAGTGAACAGGGGTCGAGAACTGAAGCTTTCTTT	CASSEQGSRTEAFF
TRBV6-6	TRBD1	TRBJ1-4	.	TGTGCCAGCAGTTACGGACAGGTTAATGAAAAACTGTTTTTT	CASSYGQVNEKLFF
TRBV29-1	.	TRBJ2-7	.	TGCAGCGTTGGGGGGTGGTACTTC	CSVGGWYF
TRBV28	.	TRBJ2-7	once	TGTGCCAGCCGTCAAGAGGGAGCGGGCTCCTACGAGCAGTACTTC	CASRQEGAGSYEQYF
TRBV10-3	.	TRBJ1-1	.	TGTGCCATCAGTGAGGCCAAGACCGCGAACACTGAAGCTTTCTTT	CAISEAKTANTEAFF
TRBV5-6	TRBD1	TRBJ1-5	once	TGTGCCAGCAGCTTGAAACAGGGGGTTACTCAGCCCCAGCATTTT	CASSLKQGVTQPQHF
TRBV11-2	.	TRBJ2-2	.	TGTGCCAGCAGCTTAGGAAGCAAGAACACCGGGGAGCTGTTTTTT	CASSLGSKNTGELFF
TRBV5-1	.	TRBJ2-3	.	TGCGCCAGCAGCCAATCACACAAACCTCTAGCGCCGGGAAGAGATACGCAGTATTTT	CASSQSHKPLAPGRDTQYF
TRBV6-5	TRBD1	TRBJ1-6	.	TGTGCCAGCAGGACAGGGTCTAATTCACCCCTCCACTTT	CASRTGSNSPLHF
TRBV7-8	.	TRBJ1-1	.	TGTGCCAGCAGCTTAGTGGAGGCTCAAGCTTTCTTT	CASSLVEAQAFF
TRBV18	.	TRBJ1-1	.	TGTGCCAGCTCACCACAAGATACAGCCACTGAAGCTTTCTTT	CASSPQDTATEAFF
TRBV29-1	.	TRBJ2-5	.	TGCAGCGTCCGGGGAGCAACCCAGTACTTC	CSVRGATQYF
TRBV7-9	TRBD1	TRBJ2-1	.	TGTGCCAGCAGCATACGACAGGGTAATGAGCAGTTCTTC	CASSIRQGNEQFF
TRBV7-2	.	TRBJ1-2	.	TGTGCCAGCAGCCAAGACAGTCCTAACTATGGCTACACCTTC	CASSQDSPNYGYTF
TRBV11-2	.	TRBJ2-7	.	TGTGCCAGCAGCTTAACCTGGACGGAAAGATACTACGAGCAGTACTTC	CASSLTWTERYYEQYF
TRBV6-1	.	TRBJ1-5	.	TGTGCCAGCAGTGAACTAGGGGGGGGCAATCAGCCCCAGCATTTT	CASSELGGGNQPQHF
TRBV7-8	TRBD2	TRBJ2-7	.	TGTGCCAGCAGCTTGGGACTAGCGCACTCCTACGAGCAGTACTTC	CASSLGLAHSYEQYF
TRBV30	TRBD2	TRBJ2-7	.	TGTGCCTGGAGTGTACCGGGGGCTAGCGGGAGCCCAAGCTCCTACGAGCAGTACTTC	CAWSVPGASGSPSSYEQYF
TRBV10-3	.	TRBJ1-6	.	TGTGCCATCAGTGAAGGAGGCCGGTATAATTCACCCCTCCACTTT	CAISEGGRYNSPLHF
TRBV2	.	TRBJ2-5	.	TGTGCCAGCACCGAAAACAGACAAGAGACCCAGTACTTC	CASTENRQETQYF
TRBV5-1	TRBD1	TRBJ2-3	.	TGCGCCAGCAGCTTGTCCGGGACAGCCTACACAGATACGCAGTATTTT	CASSLSGTAYTDTQYF
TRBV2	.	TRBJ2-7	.	TGTGCCAGCAGTGAAGCTAGGGCTAGCGCCTCCTACGAGCAGTACTTC	CASSEARASASYEQYF
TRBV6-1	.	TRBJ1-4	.	TGTGCCAGCAGTGAAGGGTTATGGAGGGTTAATGAAAAACTGTTTTTT	CASSEGLWRVNEKLFF
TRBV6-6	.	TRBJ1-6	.	TGTGCCAGCAGTTACGGTTCCTCCCTTGTCAGTTCACCCCTCCACTTT	CASSYGSSLVSSPLHF
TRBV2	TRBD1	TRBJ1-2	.	TGTGCCAGCAGTGAAGCCCGGACAGGGGGCGGCTACACCTTC	CASSEARTGGGYTF
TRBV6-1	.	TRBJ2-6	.	TGTGCCAGCAGTGCGGGCAGCTCTGGGGCCAACGTCCTGACTTTC	CASSAGSSGANVLTF
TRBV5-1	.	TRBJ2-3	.	TGCGCCAGCAGCTTAGGCCCTAGCACAGATACGCAGTATTTT	CASSLGPSTDTQYF